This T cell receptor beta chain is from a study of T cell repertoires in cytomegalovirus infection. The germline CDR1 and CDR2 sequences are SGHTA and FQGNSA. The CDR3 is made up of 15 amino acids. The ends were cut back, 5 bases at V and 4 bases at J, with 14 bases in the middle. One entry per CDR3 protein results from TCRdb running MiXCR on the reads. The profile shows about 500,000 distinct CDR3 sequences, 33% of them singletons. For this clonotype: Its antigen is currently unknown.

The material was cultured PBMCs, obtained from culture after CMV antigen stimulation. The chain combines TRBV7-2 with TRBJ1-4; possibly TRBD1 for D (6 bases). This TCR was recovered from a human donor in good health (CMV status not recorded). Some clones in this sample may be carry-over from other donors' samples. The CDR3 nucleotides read TGTGCCAGCAGCCCCAAACAGGGCAATAATGAAAAACTGTTTTTT. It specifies CASSPKQGNNEKLFF.